One sample yielded the 26 T cell receptor beta chains listed below, sequenced in a study of blood T cell repertoires in COVID-19. Assay: immunoSEQ multiplex PCR; the TCRdb copy retains only in-frame clones and omits some. The sample has over 250,000 clones; approximately 86% are singletons. Sequencing used PBMCs or T cells enriched from blood (not recorded which). The receptors shown here come from a woman between 18 and 29 years old who had recovered from COVID-19.

The chain joins TRBV18 to TRBJ1-5; D unclear. V lost 5 bases and J 6 bases, leaving 11 bases between the germline ends. The germline V gene has CDR1 KGHSH and CDR2 LQKENI. The CDR3 length is 13 residues. DNA of the CDR3: TGTGCCAGCTCAGAGGGTAGTTTTCAGCCCCAGCATTTT. It is translated as CASSEGSFQPQHF.

The chain carries TRBV7-2 and TRBJ2-3; possible D gene TRBD1, 5 bases. The germline gives CDR1 SGHTA, CDR2 FQGNSA. Trimming removed 1 base from V and 13 bases from J, with 15 bases in between. CDR3 length: 13 amino acids. DNA of the CDR3: TGTGCCAGCAGCTTAGGTCCCGACAGTCAGAAGTATTTT. It yields the protein CASSLGPDSQKYF.

The V call is TRBV28, the J call TRBJ1-5, with 7 positions matching TRBD1. V shed 7 bases, J shed 0 bases, and the junction held 12 bases outside the gene matches. CDR1 MDHEN and CDR2 SYDVKM come from the germline V gene. This CDR3 spans 17 amino acids. The CDR3 spells CASTPLRDRNSNQPQHF. The CDR3 region has the DNA TGTGCCAGCACCCCCCTCCGGGACAGAAATAGCAATCAGCCCCAGCATTTT.

This chain's CDR3 is CASSQAGTGVSYEQYF. Here the CDR3 DNA reads TGCGCCAGCAGCCAAGCCGGGACAGGGGTTTCCTACGAGCAGTACTTC. V is TRBV4-1 and J is TRBJ2-7; TRBD1 matches at 10 bases. With 1 base clipped from V and 1 base from J, the junction kept 4 bases outside the gene matches. Germline values: CDR1 MGHRA, CDR2 YSYEKL. This CDR3 comprises 16 residues.

V and J are TRBV6-2 or TRBV6-3 and TRBJ1-1, with D perhaps TRBD1 (5 bases). The germline gives CDR1 MNHEY, CDR2 SVGEGT. This CDR3 spans 14 amino acids. Trimming took 7 bases from V and 0 from J, leaving 12 bases between them. The CDR3 loop is CASTPAGLNTEAFF. CDR3 in DNA: TGTGCCAGCACCCCGGCAGGGCTGAACACTGAAGCTTTCTTT.

The genes are TRBV11-3 and TRBJ1-1; tentative D call: TRBD1 (6 bases). CDR1 is SGHNT and CDR2 is YENEEA in the germline V gene. The CDR3 length is 13 residues. The V end was cut by 6 bases, the J end by 5 bases, with 13 bases between. The chain's CDR3 is CASRNRQATEAFF. The CDR3 DNA reads as TGTGCCAGCAGAAATAGACAGGCAACTGAAGCTTTCTTT.

This clone was recorded only once. J is TRBJ1-4 and V is TRBV6-5; D is undetermined. Trimming removed 7 bases at V and 5 bases at J, with 11 bases between. The CDR3 has 13 amino acids. From germline, CDR1 is MNHEY and CDR2 SVGAGI. The CDR3, as DNA: TGTGCCAGCACTTTATCGGGGAATGAAAAACTGTTTTTT. This codes for CASTLSGNEKLFF.

This clone was detected a few times. The chain uses TRBV14 and TRBJ2-1; TRBD2 might be the D (6 bases). The CDR3 extends over 15 amino acids. Trimming took 1 base from V and 4 from J, leaving 11 bases between them. The germline V gene has CDR1 SGHDN and CDR2 FVKESK. The CDR3 nucleotides are TGTGCCAGCAGCCAAGTACTAGGAGGGTACAATGAGCAGTTCTTC. It translates to CASSQVLGGYNEQFF.

This chain uses TRBV6-5 with TRBJ2-7; perhaps TRBD2 as D (6 bases). Germline loops: CDR1 MNHEY, CDR2 SVGAGI. The CDR3 length is 15 residues. V lost 6 bases, J lost 2 bases, and 17 bases lay in between. The CDR3 here is CASSAFGTEPYEQYF. The CDR3 nucleotides are TGTGCCAGCAGCGCCTTTGGGACTGAACCCTACGAGCAGTACTTC.

The chain links TRBV5-1 to TRBJ2-5; 8 bases line up with TRBD2. The CDR3 has 15 residues. The ends lost 4 bases at V and 2 bases at J; junction bases unmatched: 7. Germline loops: CDR1 SGHRS, CDR2 YFSETQ. CDR3 sequence reads: CASSRTRGGQETQYF. CDR3 coding DNA: TGCGCCAGCAGCCGGACACGGGGGGGTCAAGAGACCCAGTACTTC.

This sequence joins TRBV30 and TRBJ1-4; D gene ambiguous. This CDR3 region has 14 residues. The V and J ends lost 8 bases and 0 bases respectively, with 13 bases between them. Germline CDR1 is GTSNPN and CDR2 is SVGIG (reference sequence). Here the CDR3 reads CAAPFSATNEKLFF. The CDR3 coding sequence is TGTGCCGCACCCTTCAGTGCAACTAATGAAAAACTGTTTTTT.

This clone showed up many times. The chain combines TRBV6-2 or TRBV6-3 with TRBJ2-6; the D gene is possibly TRBD1 (6 bases). Trimming removed 6 bases at V and 0 bases at J, with 9 bases between. Germline V lookup: CDR1 MNHEY, CDR2 SVGEGT. The CDR3 length is 15 residues. The CDR3 nucleotides read TGTGCCAGCAGCTTACAGGGCTCTGGGGCCAACGTCCTGACTTTC. The encoded protein is CASSLQGSGANVLTF.

This rearrangement joins TRBV5-1 to TRBJ2-1, with 7 nucleotides matching TRBD2. The V gene's germline CDR1 is SGHRS and CDR2 YFSETQ. V dropped 2 bases and J dropped 5; count of bases not matched to a gene: 10. The CDR3 is made up of 16 amino acids. CDR3 region: CASSFLRLADNNEQFF. The DNA of the CDR3 is TGCGCCAGCAGCTTTCTGCGGCTAGCGGACAACAATGAGCAGTTCTTC. Full variable domain (outside the CDR3, taken from reference TRBV5-1 and TRBJ2-1): KAGVTQTPRYLIKTRGQQVTLSCSPISGHRSVSWYQQTPGQGLQFLFEYFSETQRNKGNFPGRFSGRQFSNSRSEMNVSTLELGDSALYLCASSFLRLADNNEQFFGPGTRLTVL.

The rearrangement links TRBV3-1 (or the pseudogene TRBV3-2) to TRBJ1-1; TRBD1 agrees at 8 bases. The CDR3 has 13 amino acids. Trimming at V came to 5 bases and at J to 3 bases, leaving 2 bases not matched to a gene. Germline CDR1 reads LGHDT; CDR2 reads YNNKEL (reference sequence). This chain's CDR3 is CASSAQGDTEAFF. The CDR3 region has the DNA TGTGCCAGCAGCGCACAGGGGGACACTGAAGCTTTCTTT.

This chain uses TRBV5-4 with TRBJ2-2; 7 bases match TRBD1. Trimming at V came to 0 bases and at J to 6 bases, leaving 5 bases not matched to a gene. CDR1 and CDR2 from the germline V gene are SGHNT and YYREEE (reference sequence). The CDR3 has 15 residues. CDR3 protein: CASSLGSQGAGELFF. In DNA form, the CDR3 reads TGTGCCAGCAGCTTGGGTAGTCAGGGGGCCGGGGAGCTGTTTTTT.

The chain is built from TRBV11-3 and TRBJ2-1; the match to TRBD2 covers 13 bases. Germline V gene lookup returns CDR1 SGHNT and CDR2 YENEEA. J gave up 6 bases and V 1 base, and 3 bases lay outside the gene matches. The CDR3 extends over 16 amino acids. CDR3 DNA sequence: TGTGCCAGCAGCTTAGGGGGACTAGCGGGGTTCAATGAGCAGTTCTTC. Amino acids: CASSLGGLAGFNEQFF.

The chain links TRBV11-2 to TRBJ2-2; 7 nucleotides agree with TRBD2. Germline loops: CDR1 SGHAT, CDR2 FQNNGV. The V segment lost 2 bases and the J segment 5 bases; nucleotides outside the gene matches: 11. The CDR3 is made up of 17 amino acids. The CDR3 sequence: CASSLLGRAGVTGELFF. Here the CDR3 DNA reads TGTGCCAGCAGCTTATTAGGCCGGGCGGGAGTTACCGGGGAGCTGTTTTTT.

This chain links TRBV19 with TRBJ2-1; 7 nucleotides line up with TRBD1. The J segment lost 3 bases and the V segment lost 6 bases, leaving 2 bases of the junction unmatched. This CDR3 contains 13 residues. The germline V gene encodes CDR1 LNHDA and CDR2 SQIVND (reference sequence). Written as DNA, the CDR3 is TGTGCCAGTAGCCAGGGGGTCTACAATGAGCAGTTCTTC. Translated, it gives CASSQGVYNEQFF.

This sequence joins TRBV28 and TRBJ2-3; TRBD2 matches at 7 bases. The CDR3 length is 19 residues. Germline values: CDR1 MDHEN, CDR2 SYDVKM. J lost 2 bases, V lost 5 bases, and 19 bases had no gene match. The CDR3 DNA sequence: TGTGCCAGCAGTCAAAACATTAGAAGGGAGGGGACTCTCACAGATACGCAGTATTTT. This encodes CASSQNIRREGTLTDTQYF.

CDR3 region: CSVIGTSGSGELFF. The DNA for the CDR3 is TGCAGCGTCATTGGGACTAGCGGGAGCGGGGAGCTGTTTTTT. The V gene is TRBV29-1, the J gene TRBJ2-2, with TRBD2 matching over 14 bases. V shed 6 bases and J 7 bases; nucleotides not matched to a gene: 4. CDR3 length: 14 residues. The germline V gene has CDR1 SQVTM and CDR2 ANQGSEA.

The chain recombines TRBV10-3 with TRBJ2-1; a possible D gene is TRBD1 (6 bases). The CDR3 is 14 residues long. V lost 4 bases, J lost 4 bases, and 11 bases lay in between. Germline V lookup: CDR1 ENHRY, CDR2 SYGVKD. CDR3: CAISVGAVYNEQFF. DNA for the CDR3: TGTGCCATCAGTGTGGGGGCGGTATACAATGAGCAGTTCTTC.

This clone has a handful of counts. This rearrangement joins TRBV5-4 to TRBJ1-1; D is unclear. Trimming pared 2 bases from V and 1 base from J, leaving 9 bases between. CDR3 length equals 14 residues. Germline values: CDR1 SGHNT, CDR2 YYREEE (reference sequence). The CDR3 reads CASSFGVGNTEAFF. CDR3 nucleotides: TGTGCCAGCAGCTTCGGAGTGGGGAACACTGAAGCTTTCTTT.

The gene calls are TRBV5-6 and TRBJ2-1, with a possible D match to TRBD2 (5 bases). Trimming removed 2 bases from V and 1 base from J, with 10 bases in between. This CDR3 region has 15 residues. From germline, CDR1 is SGHDT and CDR2 YYEEEE. The CDR3 coding sequence is TGTGCCAGCAGCTTTAGGCGGGTATCCTACAATGAGCAGTTCTTC. This encodes CASSFRRVSYNEQFF.

In its sample, this clone was seen once. The rearrangement links TRBV13 to TRBJ1-3; D gene unclear. V was clipped by 0 bases and J by 0 bases, with 9 bases between them. CDR3 length: 16 amino acids. CDR1 PRHDT and CDR2 FYEKMQ come from the germline V gene (reference sequence). The CDR3 is CASSLGFLSSGNTIYF. The DNA of the CDR3 is TGTGCCAGCAGCTTAGGTTTCCTGAGCTCTGGAAACACCATATATTTT. The full variable domain, its missing parts supplied by reference TRBV13 and TRBJ1-3, is AAGVIQSPRHLIKEKRETATLKCYPIPRHDTVYWYQQGPGQDPQFLISFYEKMQSDKGSIPDRFSAQQFSDYHSELNMSSLELGDSALYFCASSLGFLSSGNTIYFGEGSWLTVV.

The V and J genes are TRBV30 and TRBJ1-3, with 10 nucleotides matching TRBD1. The CDR3 consists of 16 residues. The germline V gene encodes CDR1 GTSNPN and CDR2 SVGIG (reference sequence). CDR3 loop: CAGNRDRGWGGNTIYF. For the CDR3, the DNA is TGTGCTGGCAATCGGGACAGGGGATGGGGGGGAAACACCATATATTTT.

The CDR3 region is CASSVTGPPNEKLFF. The CDR3 nucleotides are TGTGCCAGCAGCGTGACAGGGCCGCCGAATGAAAAACTGTTTTTT. The V gene is TRBV5-5, the J gene TRBJ1-4; 7 nucleotides match TRBD1. Per germline, CDR1 SGHKS and CDR2 YYEKEE (reference sequence). The CDR3 is made up of 15 amino acids. The trim removed 4 bases at V and 5 bases at J, leaving 8 bases unmatched.